The clone carrying this TCR beta chain was seen only a few times. Its target is unknown. The V end lost 2 bases, the J end lost 4 bases, and 12 bases lay between the germline ends. Germline V gives CDR1 SNHLY, CDR2 FYNNEI. The CDR3 spans 15 residues. CD4+ T cells that had been cultured provided DNA sequenced with the Oncomine TCR Beta short-read assay. A single record per CDR3 protein comes from TCRdb applying MiXCR to the PCR reads. The sample shows 9,900 or so distinct CDR3 sequences, less than 65% of them seen only once. This sample stems from a study of vaccination and CD4 T cells after COVID-19. Treatment defined: 10-day PBMC culture with coronavirus spike peptide pools or control peptides (ViraFEST assay).

The V gene is TRBV2, the J gene TRBJ1-5; D ambiguous. The sequence was obtained from a human donor who had recovered from COVID-19. Sequencing input: CD4+ T cells from blood, cultured in vitro. The CDR3, as DNA: TGTGCCAGCAGTGAAACGGTTTCAACAAATCAGCCCCAGCATTTT. The encoded protein is CASSETVSTNQPQHF.